The next 20 T cell receptor beta chains were all read from a single sample in a study of blood T cells in healthy people across ages. A second PCR of roughly 6 to 12 cycles used a sample-barcoded 5' primer and a J-beta primer mix. MiXCR was run by TCRdb on the 5' RACE reads, yielding one entry per CDR3 protein. The table lists around 900,000 distinct CDR3 sequences, 25% to 30% of them singletons. Sequencing used blood. These receptors were obtained from a woman of 80 years or more in good health.

Regarding this clonotype: This clone may be a read error of a much larger clone one base away. The genes are TRBV6-2 or TRBV6-3 and TRBJ1-2, with a tentative D call TRBD1 (5 bases). Trimming cost V 2 bases and J 0 bases, with 13 bases left between them. The CDR3 runs 16 residues. CDR1 is MNHEY, CDR2 SVGEGT, per germline. CDR3 sequence reads: CASSYGGRGANYGYTF. The CDR3 DNA sequence: TGTGCCAGCAGTTACGGGGGACGGGGAGCTAACTATGGCTACACCTTC.

This clonotype has just a few counts. The chain couples TRBV11-3 to TRBJ2-6; D call uncertain. This CDR3 is built from 15 residues. V was cut by 5 bases and J by 3 bases, with 11 bases left in between. CDR1 is SGHNT and CDR2 is YENEEA in the germline V gene. The DNA of the CDR3 is TGTGCCAGCAGCGGAAAGACTTTTGGGGCCAACGTCCTGACTTTC. Translating it yields CASSGKTFGANVLTF.

V usage is TRBV2 and J usage is TRBJ1-1, with D maybe TRBD1 (5 bases). From germline, CDR1 is SNHLY and CDR2 FYNNEI. With 5 bases removed from V and 0 bases from J, the gap between germline ends came to 13 bases. CDR3 length: 15 residues. CDR3 nucleotides: TGTGCCAGCAGTTTTGGGACGGGTATGAACACTGAAGCTTTCTTT. Its translation is CASSFGTGMNTEAFF.

This clonotype has more than one count but fewer than ten. The J gene is TRBJ1-1, the V gene TRBV6-5, with 7 bases fitting TRBD1. CDR3 length: 15 amino acids. Germline assignment: CDR1 MNHEY and CDR2 SVGAGI. Trimming at V came to 6 bases and at J to 2 bases, leaving 9 bases not matched to a gene. The chain's CDR3 is CASSRNTGVNTEAFF. CDR3 sequence (DNA): TGTGCCAGCAGCCGAAACACAGGGGTAAACACTGAAGCTTTCTTT.

The chain carries TRBV20-1 and TRBJ2-1; 7 nucleotides agree with TRBD2. Looked up from germline, CDR1 is DFQATT and CDR2 is SNEGSKA (reference sequence). V shed 6 bases and J 6 bases; nucleotides not matched to a gene: 17. This CDR3 contains 16 residues. The CDR3 spells CSARNPRAGSVNEQFF. The CDR3 DNA follows: TGCAGTGCCAGGAACCCTCGAGCGGGGTCGGTCAATGAGCAGTTCTTC.

This sequence joins TRBV7-2 and TRBJ1-1; D unclear. V was trimmed by 5 bases and J by 3 bases, leaving 10 bases between them. The CDR3 runs 13 residues. Germline CDR1 reads SGHTA; CDR2 reads FQGNSA. CDR3 DNA: TGTGCCAGCAGCCAATTATGGGACACTGAAGCTTTCTTT. Amino acids: CASSQLWDTEAFF.

This clonotype has more than one count but fewer than ten. The J gene is TRBJ2-1, the V gene TRBV5-5; 13 nucleotides agree with TRBD2. The ends lost 3 bases at V and 9 bases at J; junction bases unmatched: 12. This CDR3 is 17 amino acids long. Germline CDR1 SGHKS, CDR2 YYEKEE (reference sequence). The CDR3: CASSWRLLAGGPSEQFF. CDR3 nucleotides: TGTGCCAGCAGCTGGCGGTTACTAGCGGGGGGGCCTAGTGAGCAGTTCTTC.

This clonotype was seen repeatedly, ten times or more. The chain employs TRBV6-1 and TRBJ2-3; 9 bases align to TRBD2. The CDR3 runs 18 residues. The trim removed 5 bases at V and 2 bases at J, leaving 14 bases unmatched. Germline CDR1 MNHNS, CDR2 SASEGT. The CDR3 loop reads CASSPRLAGIEITDTQYF. Written as DNA, the CDR3 is TGTGCCAGCAGTCCCCGTCTAGCGGGAATAGAAATCACAGATACGCAGTATTTT.

This clonotype came up many times. The V gene is TRBV14, the J gene TRBJ2-6, with D uncertain. Germline lookup yields CDR1 SGHDN and CDR2 FVKESK. This CDR3 has 16 amino acids. The V end was cut by 3 bases, the J end by 1 base, with 10 bases between. CDR3 sequence: CASSHPRASGANVLTF. The DNA of the CDR3 is TGTGCCAGCAGCCACCCTCGGGCGTCTGGGGCCAACGTCCTGACTTTC.

This clonotype was recorded at least ten times. The V gene is TRBV7-2, the J gene TRBJ2-5; no clear D gene. The CDR3 runs to 14 residues. V gave up 1 base and J gave up 5 bases, with 11 bases separating them. Germline-derived CDR1 and CDR2 are SGHTA and FQGNSA. The CDR3 sequence is CASSLDGLVETQYF. In DNA form, the CDR3 reads TGTGCCAGCAGCTTAGATGGGTTGGTTGAGACCCAGTACTTC. The full variable domain, completed using reference TRBV7-2 and TRBJ2-5, is GAGVSQSPSNKVTEKGKDVELRCDPISGHTALYWYRQSLGQGLEFLIYFQGNSAPDKSGLPSDRFSAERTGGSVSTLTIQRTQQEDSAVYLCASSLDGLVETQYFGPGTRLLVL.

The chain employs TRBV24-1 and TRBJ2-7, with D maybe TRBD1 (6 bases). The CDR3 consists of 14 residues. CDR1 KGHDR and CDR2 SFDVKD come from the germline V gene. V shed 2 bases and J shed 7 bases, with 14 bases lying between them. The CDR3 bases are TGTGCCACCAGTGATTACAGGGCCCACAATGAGCAGTACTTC. It specifies CATSDYRAHNEQYF.

CDR3 protein: CASSPAGFPYEQYF. The CDR3 bases are TGTGCCAGCAGCCCCGCAGGGTTCCCCTACGAGCAGTACTTC. This chain uses TRBV7-3 with TRBJ2-7; the D gene is possibly TRBD1 (5 bases). Germline CDR1 reads SGHTA; CDR2 reads FQGTGA. Trimming took 5 bases from V and 2 from J, leaving 13 bases between them. This CDR3 is 14 amino acids long.

This rearrangement joins TRBV10-3 to TRBJ2-7; 9 nucleotides match TRBD1. Germline-derived CDR1 and CDR2 are ENHRY and SYGVKD. V was pared by 7 bases and J by 11 bases, with 12 bases of the junction left unmatched. CDR3 length equals 13 residues. The CDR3 here is CAINPGQGPVEYF. DNA for the CDR3: TGTGCCATCAACCCGGGACAGGGCCCCGTTGAGTACTTC.

This clonotype was picked up one time. The CDR3 spells CATSDEGITGELFF. In nucleotides, the CDR3 is TGTGCCACCAGTGATGAGGGGATCACCGGGGAGCTGTTTTTT. This chain uses TRBV24-1 with TRBJ2-2; D may correspond to TRBD1 or TRBD2 (5 bases each). Germline V CDR1 and CDR2: KGHDR, SFDVKD. V gave up 3 bases and J gave up 4 bases, with 8 bases separating them. The CDR3 contains 14 residues.

As DNA, the CDR3 is TGCAGTGCCGGGGACCCCAAATCTGGGGCCAACGTCCTGACTTTC. It encodes CSAGDPKSGANVLTF. The chain recombines TRBV20-1 with TRBJ2-6; possibly TRBD1 or TRBD2 for D (5 bases each). The germline CDR1 and CDR2 sequences are DFQATT and SNEGSKA (reference sequence). With 6 bases removed from V and 1 base from J, the gap between germline ends came to 13 bases. This CDR3 contains 15 residues.

In its sample, this clonotype was seen many times. The chain employs TRBV28 and TRBJ2-5, with a weak D call TRBD2 (5 bases). V was cut by 5 bases and J by 11 bases, with 12 bases left in between. Germline values: CDR1 MDHEN, CDR2 SYDVKM. This CDR3 has 11 amino acids. CDR3 nucleotides: TGTGCCAGCAGTCCTAGCCTTGCACAGTACTTC. Translating gives CASSPSLAQYF.

The CDR3 region has the DNA TGTGCCAGCAGTTCCCGGGGGAGGGGGCATAAGGATGAGCAGTTCTTC. Translating gives CASSSRGRGHKDEQFF. The chain joins TRBV28 to TRBJ2-1; D is tentatively TRBD1 or TRBD2 (7 bases each). Trimming removed 4 bases from V and 8 bases from J, with 21 bases in between. This CDR3 has 16 amino acids. The germline CDR1 and CDR2 sequences are MDHEN and SYDVKM.

This chain joins TRBV19 and TRBJ2-7; D is undetermined. The J call may be in error: the DNA end matches TRBJ2-5 better. CDR3 length: 15 residues. Per germline, CDR1 LNHDA and CDR2 SQIVND (reference sequence). The CDR3 here is CASSTPGSPPETQYF. The DNA of the CDR3 is TGTGCCAGTAGCACCCCGGGCTCCCCACCGGAGACCCAGTACTTC.

In this sample, this clonotype turned up many times. The chain has TRBV20-1 and TRBJ2-5, with 8 positions matching TRBD2. The trim removed 6 bases at V and 5 bases at J, leaving 11 bases unmatched. Germline V lookup: CDR1 DFQATT, CDR2 SNEGSKA (reference sequence). This CDR3 region has 14 residues. The CDR3 sequence: CSAGFQGGGETQYF. The CDR3 DNA follows: TGCAGTGCCGGATTTCAGGGCGGGGGGGAGACCCAGTACTTC.

As concerns this clonotype: This may arise from a read error, as a much more abundant clone is one base away. The rearrangement uses TRBV18 and TRBJ1-5; D is unclear. Germline V lookup: CDR1 KGHSH, CDR2 LQKENI. The CDR3 has 13 residues. The DNA of the CDR3 is TGTGCCGGCTCGCCGTCGGACGATCAGCCCCAGCATTTT. Its translation is CAGSPSDDQPQHF.